This T cell receptor (beta chain) emerged from a study of shared clonotypes between healthy human individuals. Study background: Researchers assigned three CD4 naive, three CD4 memory, two CD8 naive and one CD8 memory plate to each donor.

Details on this clone: Its antigen is as yet unknown.

This table comes from immunoSEQ multiplex PCR, and its TCRdb copy is limited to in-frame clones, with some not included. Among 2 million to 2.5 million clones listed, approximately 90% were seen once. General study results and limits: In general, naive subsets displayed greater estimated richness than memory subsets did.

This CDR3 is built from 14 residues. Germline assignment: CDR1 SNHLY and CDR2 FYNNEI. The V gene end was trimmed by 6 bases and the J gene end by 7 bases; junction bases not matched to a gene: 4. The rearrangement joins TRBV2 to TRBJ1-4; 11 bases align to TRBD1. The sequencing sample was made of naive CD4+ T cells from PBMCs. This sample's subset: CD45RA+ positively selected. The receptor comes from a man aged 18 to 29 in good health. Some clones in this sample may be carry-over from other donors' samples. The CDR3 loop reads CASRGTGGGEKLFF. CDR3 nucleotide sequence: TGTGCCAGCAGGGGGACAGGGGGAGGTGAAAAACTGTTTTTT.